One T cell receptor beta chain is described in this entry. The antigen is undetermined. This sample is part of a study of cytomegalovirus exposure and HLA in healthy donors. CDR1 is MDHEN, CDR2 SYDVKM, per germline. J gave up 7 bases and V 6 bases, and 12 bases lay outside the gene matches. The CDR3 is 14 amino acids. Study outcomes and limitations: In a later analysis, an Asian-associated ancestry cluster reportedly showed fewer N-insertions than the 666-donor mean.

The PCR ran on 60 Vbeta and 13 Jbeta primers. Only in-frame clones appear in the TCRdb table, and some are missing; sequencing was by immunoSEQ multiplex PCR. The sample's table shows 200,000 or so clones. The source material was PBMCs. This sequence originates from a boy aged 10-17 years in good health and CMV-seronegative. The V and J genes are TRBV28 and TRBJ2-7, with 7 bases identical to TRBD2. CDR3 loop: CASRTGGGPREQYF. The CDR3, as DNA: TGTGCCAGCAGAACGGGGGGTGGACCTAGGGAGCAGTACTTC.